The present T cell receptor (beta chain) was sequenced within a study of cytomegalovirus exposure and HLA in healthy donors. The study ran its PCR with 60 Vbeta and 13 Jbeta primers. Sequencing was performed with immunoSEQ multiplex PCR; in TCRdb, only in-frame clones are kept and a portion is missing. This table holds roughly 100,000 clones, approximately 64% found once. Healthy bone marrow donors made up the donors. V lost 4 bases and J lost 6; bases outside the gene matches: 12. From germline, CDR1 is SGHRS and CDR2 YFSETQ. This CDR3 has 15 residues. The chain has TRBV5-1 and TRBJ1-2; 7 positions match TRBD1. This clonotype was obtained from a human donor in good health. Sequencing was done on a sample of PBMCs. Here the CDR3 reads CASSPRQGFPDGYTF. For the CDR3, the DNA is TGCGCCAGCAGCCCCCGACAGGGTTTTCCCGATGGCTACACCTTC.